This T cell receptor beta chain emerged from a study of blood T cell repertoires in COVID-19. In the study overall: From the United States, Italy and Spain came samples of acute and convalescent COVID-19. T cells, B-cell-depleted T cells, or PBMCs supplied cDNA or gDNA.

Notes on this clone: One end of the junction does not line up with germline, which may come from a read error.

Germline V gives CDR1 MDHEN, CDR2 SYDVKM. There are 12 residues in the CDR3. Authors' data handling: Counts of nucleated cells, estimated from reference gene primer amplification, were obtained. Assay used: immunoSEQ multiplex PCR; TCRdb lists only in-frame clones, some missing. V, J and clone size were drawn from that table, and D and trimming were deduced from the DNA. The profile shows approximately 70,000 clones, around 87% of them singletons. The sample comprised peripheral blood. The chain is built from TRBV28 and TRBJ2-7, with TRBD2 matching 7 bases. The clonotype was recovered from a middle-aged man with active COVID-19. This CDR3 is CASSPPGTTVGF. CDR3 coding DNA: TGTGCCAGCAGTCCCCCCGGGACTACTGTCGGCTTC.